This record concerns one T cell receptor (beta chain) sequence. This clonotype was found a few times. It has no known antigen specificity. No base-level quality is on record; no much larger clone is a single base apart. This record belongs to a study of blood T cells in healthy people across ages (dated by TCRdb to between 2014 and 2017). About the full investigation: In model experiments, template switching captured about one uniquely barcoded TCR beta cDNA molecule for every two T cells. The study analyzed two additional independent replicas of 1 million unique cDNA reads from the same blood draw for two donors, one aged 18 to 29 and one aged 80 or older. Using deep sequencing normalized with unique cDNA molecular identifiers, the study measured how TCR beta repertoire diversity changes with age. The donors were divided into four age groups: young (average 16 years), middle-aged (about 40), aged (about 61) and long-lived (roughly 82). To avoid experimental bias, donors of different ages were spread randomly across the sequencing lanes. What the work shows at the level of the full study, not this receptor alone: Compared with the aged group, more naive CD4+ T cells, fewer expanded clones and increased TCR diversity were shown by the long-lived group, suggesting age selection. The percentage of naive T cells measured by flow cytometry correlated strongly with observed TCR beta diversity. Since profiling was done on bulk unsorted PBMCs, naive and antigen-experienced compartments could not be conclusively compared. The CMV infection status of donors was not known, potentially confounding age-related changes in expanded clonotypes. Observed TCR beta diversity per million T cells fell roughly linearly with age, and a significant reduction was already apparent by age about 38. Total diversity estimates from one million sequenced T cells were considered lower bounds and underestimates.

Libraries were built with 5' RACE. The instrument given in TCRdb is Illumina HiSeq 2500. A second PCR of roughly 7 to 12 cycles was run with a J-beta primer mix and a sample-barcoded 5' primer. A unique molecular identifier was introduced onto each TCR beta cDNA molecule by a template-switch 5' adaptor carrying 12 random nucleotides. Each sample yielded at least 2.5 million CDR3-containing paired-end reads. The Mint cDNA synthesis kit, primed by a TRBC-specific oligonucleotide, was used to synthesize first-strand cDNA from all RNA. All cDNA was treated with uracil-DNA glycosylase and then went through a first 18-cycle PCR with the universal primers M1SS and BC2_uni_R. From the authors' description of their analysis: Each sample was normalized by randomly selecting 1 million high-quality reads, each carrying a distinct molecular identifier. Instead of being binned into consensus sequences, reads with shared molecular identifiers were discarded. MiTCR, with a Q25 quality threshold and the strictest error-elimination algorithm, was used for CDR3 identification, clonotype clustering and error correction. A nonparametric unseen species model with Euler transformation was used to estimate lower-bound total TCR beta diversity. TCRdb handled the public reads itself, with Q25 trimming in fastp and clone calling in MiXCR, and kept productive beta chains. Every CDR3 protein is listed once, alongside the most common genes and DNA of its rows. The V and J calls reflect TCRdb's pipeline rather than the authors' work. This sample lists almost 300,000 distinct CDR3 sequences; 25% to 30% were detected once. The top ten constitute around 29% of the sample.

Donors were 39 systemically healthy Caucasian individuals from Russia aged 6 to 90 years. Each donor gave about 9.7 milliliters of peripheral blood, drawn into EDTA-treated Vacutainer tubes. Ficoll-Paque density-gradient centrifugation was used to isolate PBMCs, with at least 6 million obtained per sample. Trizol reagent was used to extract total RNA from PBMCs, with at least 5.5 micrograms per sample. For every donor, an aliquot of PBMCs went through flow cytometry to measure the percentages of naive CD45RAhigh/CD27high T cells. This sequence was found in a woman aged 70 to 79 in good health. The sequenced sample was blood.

The nucleotide sequence is given as TGTGCCACCAGCAGCCTACACCCCACCTCGGGGCCCGGGGAGCTGTTTTTT. This gives the protein CATSSLHPTSGPGELFF. The rearranged segments are TRBV15 and TRBJ2-2; the D gene is possibly TRBD1 or TRBD2, each agreeing over 5 bases. CDR1 LNHNV and CDR2 YYDKDF were looked up in the germline V gene (reference sequence). Between the V and J ends, shortened by 3 bases and 6 bases respectively, the junction contains 20 bases. The CDR3 spans 17 residues, from the cysteine through the phenylalanine. Solely the CDR3 DNA is kept, with 51 bases framed from the first base.